The 25 T cell receptor beta chains below all came from one sample that was sequenced in a study of T-cell memory formation after mild COVID-19. TCRdb itself ran the 5' RACE reads through MiXCR, one entry per CDR3 protein. Seen here are about 170,000 distinct CDR3 sequences, 10% to 15% observed once, and the top ten hold about 3.3%. What was sequenced was PBMCs or a T cell subset sorted from them (not recorded which). The receptors were gathered from a man aged 18 to 29 who had mild COVID-19 (a few samples of this study predate the infection). Cell type and time point are not known.

This clonotype has more than one count but fewer than ten. The chain links TRBV19 to TRBJ1-1, with D possibly matching TRBD1 (5 bases). V dropped 3 bases and J dropped 0 bases, with 8 bases sitting between them. Germline values: CDR1 LNHDA, CDR2 SQIVND (reference sequence). This CDR3 contains 14 residues. The CDR3 DNA is TGTGCCAGTAGTATGGGGGTGGTGAACACTGAAGCTTTCTTT. Amino acids: CASSMGVVNTEAFF. Filled out from reference TRBV19 and TRBJ1-1, the complete variable domain reads DGGITQSPKYLFRKEGQNVTLSCEQNLNHDAMYWYRQDPGQGLRLIYYSQIVNDFQKGDIAEGYSVSREKKESFPLTVTSAQKNPTAFYLCASSMGVVNTEAFFGQGTRLTVV.

The table lists this clonotype with a few counts. The chain has TRBV7-3 and TRBJ2-1, with TRBD2 matching 16 bases. The germline CDR1 and CDR2 sequences are SGHTA and FQGTGA. The CDR3 runs to 18 residues. J lost 8 bases, V lost 5 bases, and 12 bases had no gene match. The CDR3 sequence: CASSLLAGTSGGGYEQFF. The CDR3 nucleotides are TGTGCCAGCAGCCTTCTCGCCGGGACTAGCGGGGGGGGCTATGAGCAGTTCTTC.

The chain has TRBV12-3 or TRBV12-4 and TRBJ2-4, with 9 bases identical to TRBD2. This CDR3 is built from 15 residues. The junction had 5 bases not matched to a gene; V was cut back by 4 bases and J by 4 bases. In nucleotides, the CDR3 is TGTGCCAGCAGTTCCTATCTAGCGGGGAAAAACATTCAGTACTTC. It yields the protein CASSSYLAGKNIQYF.

The V call is TRBV20-1, the J call TRBJ1-2; D gene ambiguous. CDR3 length: 14 residues. Germline V gene lookup returns CDR1 DFQATT and CDR2 SNEGSKA (reference sequence). V was shortened by 3 bases and J by 9 bases, with 20 bases between the two germline ends. The CDR3 bases are TGCAGTGCTAGTCCAGGCCCATCCCGGGCCCGCTACACCTTC. It is translated as CSASPGPSRARYTF.

This chain connects TRBV4-1 to TRBJ2-7; unclear D gene. Germline-derived CDR1 and CDR2 are MGHRA and YSYEKL. The V end lost 0 bases, the J end lost 1 base, and 4 bases lay between the germline ends. This CDR3 contains 13 residues. The CDR3 sequence is CASSQEPSYEQYV. The CDR3 DNA reads as TGCGCCAGCAGCCAAGAACCGTCCTACGAGCAGTACGTC.

This rearrangement joins TRBV20-1 to TRBJ1-5, with D perhaps TRBD1 (6 bases). Germline-derived CDR1 and CDR2 are DFQATT and SNEGSKA (reference sequence). Trimming left V 4 bases short and J 3 bases short, with 10 bases between. The CDR3 contains 13 residues. The CDR3 loop is CSATGDPNQPQHF. As DNA, the CDR3 is TGCAGTGCTACAGGGGACCCCAATCAGCCCCAGCATTTT.

This clonotype was observed a few times. The chain couples TRBV15 to TRBJ1-5; D is undetermined. V lost 7 bases and J lost 4, with 8 bases in between. There are 12 residues in the CDR3. The germline CDR1 and CDR2 sequences are LNHNV and YYDKDF (reference sequence). CDR3: CATTSENQPQHF. CDR3 DNA: TGTGCCACCACTAGCGAGAATCAGCCCCAGCATTTT.

The rearrangement joins TRBV12-3 or TRBV12-4 to TRBJ1-3; possible D gene TRBD1, 6 bases. V was clipped by 5 bases and J by 1 base, with 9 bases between them. This CDR3 comprises 14 residues. The DNA of the CDR3 is TGTGCCAGCAGTCACAGGGCTTCTGGAAACACCATATATTTT. Amino acid sequence: CASSHRASGNTIYF.

The table lists this clonotype with a few counts. V is TRBV20-1 and J is TRBJ2-3; 10 bases map to TRBD1. The V segment lost 4 bases and the J segment 5 bases; nucleotides outside the gene matches: 9. Germline lookup yields CDR1 DFQATT and CDR2 SNEGSKA (reference sequence). The CDR3 is 15 amino acids. Here the CDR3 reads CSAIPGTGVKDTQYF. The DNA of the CDR3 is TGCAGTGCTATACCCGGGACAGGGGTAAAAGATACGCAGTATTTT.

This clonotype was seen a handful of times. In DNA, the CDR3 is TGTGCCAGCAGGCGTGAAGGGGGCGCTCGGAATTCACCCCTCCACTTT. Its protein is CASRREGGARNSPLHF. The rearrangement uses TRBV5-4 and TRBJ1-6; 7 bases are a match to TRBD1. Trimming took 5 bases from V and 7 from J; bases not matched to a gene: 12. Germline V lookup: CDR1 SGHNT, CDR2 YYREEE (reference sequence). This CDR3 is built from 16 residues.

V usage is TRBV5-1 and J usage is TRBJ2-3; 10 positions agree with TRBD2. The CDR3 runs 16 residues. In germline, CDR1 is SGHRS, CDR2 YFSETQ. The V and J ends lost 6 bases and 6 bases, in that order; junction bases with no gene match: 13. The CDR3: CASNPFGTSVTDTQYF. DNA of the CDR3: TGCGCCAGCAACCCTTTCGGGACTAGCGTTACGGATACGCAGTATTTT.

This clonotype was observed many times. The rearrangement uses TRBV2 and TRBJ1-1, with D uncertain. The CDR3 is 13 residues long. Trimming shortened V by 3 bases and J by 2 bases, and 7 bases separated the two germline ends. Germline V lookup: CDR1 SNHLY, CDR2 FYNNEI. The CDR3 reads CASSDQQNTEAFF. DNA for the CDR3: TGTGCCAGCAGTGACCAACAAAACACTGAAGCTTTCTTT.

This clonotype has only a few counts. This chain joins TRBV20-1 and TRBJ2-5; a weak D match, TRBD1 (6 bases). CDR1 and CDR2 from the germline V gene are DFQATT and SNEGSKA (reference sequence). The CDR3 is made up of 14 amino acids. V was shortened by 6 bases and J by 2 bases, with 16 bases between the two germline ends. CDR3 loop: CSARQAMLQETQYF. CDR3 DNA sequence: TGCAGTGCGAGACAGGCGATGTTACAAGAGACCCAGTACTTC.

This clonotype was counted between two and nine times. This sequence joins TRBV7-2 and TRBJ2-5; 10 nucleotides agree with TRBD2. Trimming cost V 3 bases and J 5 bases; bases outside gene matches: 3. This CDR3 has 14 amino acids. Germline loops: CDR1 SGHTA, CDR2 FQGNSA. The CDR3, as DNA: TGTGCCAGCAGCTTCACTAGCGGGGTGGAGACCCAGTACTTC. This sequence encodes CASSFTSGVETQYF.

The gene calls are TRBV2 and TRBJ2-7, with 11 bases aligning to TRBD1. The CDR3 loop spans 14 amino acids. Germline values: CDR1 SNHLY, CDR2 FYNNEI. V lost 11 bases, J lost 6 bases, and 12 bases stayed unmatched. The CDR3 DNA sequence: TGTGCCGGAAAATTCGGACAGGGGGCTAGCGAGCAGTACTTC. Its protein is CAGKFGQGASEQYF.

The table lists this clonotype with a few counts. The chain links TRBV18 to TRBJ1-1; D is possibly TRBD1 (5 bases). The CDR3 length is 13 residues. V was cut by 6 bases and J by 4 bases, with 12 bases left in between. Germline-derived CDR1 and CDR2 are KGHSH and LQKENI. The CDR3 DNA sequence: TGTGCCAGCTCCCAGCGGGGGTCCACTGAAGCTTTCTTT. Its protein is CASSQRGSTEAFF.

The sample holds a few counts of this clonotype. Here the CDR3 reads CASSLTGVNYGYTF. DNA of the CDR3: TGTGCCAGCAGCTTAACAGGCGTTAACTATGGCTACACCTTC. The rearrangement uses TRBV7-9 and TRBJ1-2, with D possibly TRBD1 on 5 matching bases. V was pared by 2 bases and J by 1 base, with 8 bases between. The V gene's germline CDR1 is SEHNR and CDR2 FQNEAQ (reference sequence). The CDR3 is made up of 14 amino acids. The entire variable domain, with the rest obtained from reference TRBV7-9 and TRBJ1-2, is as follows: DTGVSQNPRHKITKRGQNVTFRCDPISEHNRLYWYRQTLGQGPEFLTYFQNEAQLEKSRLLSDRFSAERPKGSFSTLEIQRTEQGDSAMYLCASSLTGVNYGYTFGSGTRLTVV.

This clonotype was seen a few times. This chain uses TRBV6-2 or TRBV6-3 with TRBJ2-7; D is uncertain. The germline CDR1 and CDR2 sequences are MNHEY and SVGEGT. The V end was cut by 7 bases, the J end by 7 bases, with 17 bases between. The CDR3 consists of 13 residues. CDR3 sequence: CASKEPAVGEQYF. CDR3 coding DNA: TGTGCCAGCAAGGAACCTGCTGTGGGGGAGCAGTACTTC.

This clonotype occurred a few times. The chain combines TRBV7-6 with TRBJ2-7, with D hard to call. CDR3 size: 13 residues. V lost 3 bases and J lost 2, with 8 bases in between. Germline loops: CDR1 SGHVS, CDR2 FNYEAQ. CDR3 sequence (DNA): TGTGCCAGCAGCTTTGAACAGACCTACGAGCAGTACTTC. Its protein product is CASSFEQTYEQYF.

The CDR3 nucleotides read TGTGCCAGCAGCGTATTCCGGGGCTCGGGAGGCTACACCTTC. As protein: CASSVFRGSGGYTF. This chain links TRBV9 with TRBJ1-2, with D perhaps matching TRBD1 (5 bases). The germline V gene encodes CDR1 SGDLS and CDR2 YYNGEE. Trimming cost V 1 base and J 8 bases, with 15 bases left between them. The CDR3 contains 14 residues.

The chain is built from TRBV24-1 and TRBJ1-5; D gene unclear. Germline V gene lookup returns CDR1 KGHDR and CDR2 SFDVKD. The germline V and J ends were trimmed by 3 bases and 7 bases, with 12 bases remaining between them. The CDR3 runs 14 residues. CDR3 sequence reads: CATSDTRAQQPQHF. The CDR3, as DNA: TGTGCCACCAGTGATACCCGGGCCCAGCAGCCCCAGCATTTT.

This clonotype was recorded a few times. The J gene is TRBJ1-2, the V gene TRBV11-2; unclear D gene. CDR3 size: 18 residues. Germline-derived CDR1 and CDR2 are SGHAT and FQNNGV. Trimming removed 6 bases from V and 4 bases from J, with 27 bases in between. The CDR3 coding sequence is TGTGCCAGCAGTCAACTCAGGACTACCCCCGAACTCGGCTATGGCTACACCTTC. This translates into CASSQLRTTPELGYGYTF.

The CDR3 sequence is CASSSADNTFSYEQYF. The CDR3 nucleotides are TGTGCCAGCAGTTCTGCTGACAACACTTTCTCCTACGAGCAGTACTTC. The chain joins TRBV6-2 or TRBV6-3 to TRBJ2-7; D is unclear. The CDR3 extends over 16 amino acids. V was pared by 4 bases and J by 0 bases, with 16 bases between. Germline CDR1 MNHEY, CDR2 SVGEGT.

This clonotype was seen many times. The chain joins TRBV7-2 to TRBJ2-5; 8 bases fit TRBD2. V shed 1 base, J shed 2 bases, and the junction held 3 bases outside the gene matches. Germline loops: CDR1 SGHTA, CDR2 FQGNSA. The CDR3 extends over 15 amino acids. Here the CDR3 reads CASSLDGTRQETQYF. The CDR3 DNA is TGTGCCAGCAGCTTAGATGGGACTAGACAAGAGACCCAGTACTTC.

V is TRBV21-1 and J is TRBJ2-1. TRBV21-1 is described as a pseudogene. CDR3 length equals 14 residues. This CDR3 is CASSLRPRHNEQFF. Written as DNA, the CDR3 is TGTGCCAGCAGCTTACGGCCTCGGCACAATGAGCAGTTCTTC.